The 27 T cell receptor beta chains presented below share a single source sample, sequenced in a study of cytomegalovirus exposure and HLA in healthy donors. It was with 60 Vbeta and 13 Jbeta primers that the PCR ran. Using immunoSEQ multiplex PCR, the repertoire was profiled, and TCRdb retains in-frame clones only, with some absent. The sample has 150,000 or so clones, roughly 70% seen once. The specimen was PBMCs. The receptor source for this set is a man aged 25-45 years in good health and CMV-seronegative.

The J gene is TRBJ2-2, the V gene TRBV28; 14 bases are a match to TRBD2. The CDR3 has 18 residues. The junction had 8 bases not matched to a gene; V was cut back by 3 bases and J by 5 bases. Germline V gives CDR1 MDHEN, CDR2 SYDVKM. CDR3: CASSFRTSGGSGTGELFF. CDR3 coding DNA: TGTGCCAGCAGTTTCAGGACTAGCGGGGGGTCGGGGACCGGGGAGCTGTTTTTT. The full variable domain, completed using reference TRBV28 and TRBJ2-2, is DVKVTQSSRYLVKRTGEKVFLECVQDMDHENMFWYRQDPGLGLRLIYFSYDVKMKEKGDIPEGYSVSREKKERFSLILESASTNQTSMYLCASSFRTSGGSGTGELFFGEGSRLTVL.

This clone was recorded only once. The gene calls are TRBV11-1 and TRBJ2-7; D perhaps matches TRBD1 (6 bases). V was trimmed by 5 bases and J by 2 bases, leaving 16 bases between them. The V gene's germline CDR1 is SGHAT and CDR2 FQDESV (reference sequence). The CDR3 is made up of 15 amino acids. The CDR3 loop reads CASSHKSDRPYEQYF. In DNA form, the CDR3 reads TGTGCCAGCAGCCACAAGAGCGACAGGCCCTACGAGCAGTACTTC.

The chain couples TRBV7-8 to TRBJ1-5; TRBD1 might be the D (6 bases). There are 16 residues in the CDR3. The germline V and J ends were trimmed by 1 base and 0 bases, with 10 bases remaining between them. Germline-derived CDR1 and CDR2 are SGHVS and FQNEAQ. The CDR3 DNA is TGTGCCAGCAGCTTAGGAAGACAGGTTAGCAATCAGCCCCAGCATTTT. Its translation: CASSLGRQVSNQPQHF.

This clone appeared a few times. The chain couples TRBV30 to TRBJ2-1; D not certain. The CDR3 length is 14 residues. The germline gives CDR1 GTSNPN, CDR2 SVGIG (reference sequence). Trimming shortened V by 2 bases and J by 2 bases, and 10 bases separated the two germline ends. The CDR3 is CAWSSQRPYNEQFF. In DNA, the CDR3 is TGTGCCTGGAGTAGCCAGCGACCCTACAATGAGCAGTTCTTC.

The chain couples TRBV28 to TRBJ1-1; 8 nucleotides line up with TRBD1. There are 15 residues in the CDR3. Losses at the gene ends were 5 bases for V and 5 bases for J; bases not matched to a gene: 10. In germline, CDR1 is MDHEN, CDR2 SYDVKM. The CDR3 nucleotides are TGTGCCAGCAGTGAGACGGACAGGGAAAGTACTGAAGCTTTCTTT. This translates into CASSETDRESTEAFF.

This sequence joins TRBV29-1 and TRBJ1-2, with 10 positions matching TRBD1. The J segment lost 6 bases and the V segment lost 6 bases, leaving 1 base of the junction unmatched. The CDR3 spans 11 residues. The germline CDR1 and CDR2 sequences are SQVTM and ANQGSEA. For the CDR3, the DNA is TGCAGCGTGGGGACAGGGGATGGCTACACCTTC. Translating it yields CSVGTGDGYTF. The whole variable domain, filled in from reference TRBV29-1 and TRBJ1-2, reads SAVISQKPSRDICQRGTSLTIQCQVDSQVTMMFWYRQQPGQSLTLIATANQGSEATYESGFVIDKFPISRPNLTFSTLTVSNMSPEDSSIYLCSVGTGDGYTFGSGTRLTVV.

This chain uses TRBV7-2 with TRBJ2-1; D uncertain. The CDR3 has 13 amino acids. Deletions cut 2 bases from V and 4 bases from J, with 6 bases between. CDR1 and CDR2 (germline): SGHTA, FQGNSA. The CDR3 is CASSLFEYNEQFF. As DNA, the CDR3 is TGTGCCAGCAGCTTATTTGAGTACAATGAGCAGTTCTTC.

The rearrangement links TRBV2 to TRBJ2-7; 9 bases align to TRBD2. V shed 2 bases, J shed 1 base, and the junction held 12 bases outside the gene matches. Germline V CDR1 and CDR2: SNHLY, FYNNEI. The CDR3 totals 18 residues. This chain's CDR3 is CASSERGLAGLLSYEQYF. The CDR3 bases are TGTGCCAGCAGTGAAAGGGGGCTAGCGGGACTTTTATCCTACGAGCAGTACTTC.

The DNA of the CDR3 is TGTGCCAGCAGTTTATCGCCCCCGAACAGGGGGTACGAGCAGTACTTC. Its translation: CASSLSPPNRGYEQYF. The chain uses TRBV28 and TRBJ2-7; 8 nucleotides line up with TRBD1. Germline-derived CDR1 and CDR2 are MDHEN and SYDVKM. V shed 1 base, J shed 4 bases, and the junction held 9 bases outside the gene matches. There are 16 residues in the CDR3.

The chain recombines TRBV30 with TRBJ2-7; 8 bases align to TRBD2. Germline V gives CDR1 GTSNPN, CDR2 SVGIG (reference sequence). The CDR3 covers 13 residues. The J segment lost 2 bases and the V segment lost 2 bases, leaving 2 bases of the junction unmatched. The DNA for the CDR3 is TGTGCCTGGAGTCTCGGGGGGGCCTACGAGCAGTACTTC. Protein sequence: CAWSLGGAYEQYF.

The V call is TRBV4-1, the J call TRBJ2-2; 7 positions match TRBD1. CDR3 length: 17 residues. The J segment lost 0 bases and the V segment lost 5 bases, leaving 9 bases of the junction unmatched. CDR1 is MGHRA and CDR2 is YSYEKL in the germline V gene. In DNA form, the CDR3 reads TGCGCCAGCAGCAACACCAGGGGGACAGCGAACACCGGGGAGCTGTTTTTT. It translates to CASSNTRGTANTGELFF.

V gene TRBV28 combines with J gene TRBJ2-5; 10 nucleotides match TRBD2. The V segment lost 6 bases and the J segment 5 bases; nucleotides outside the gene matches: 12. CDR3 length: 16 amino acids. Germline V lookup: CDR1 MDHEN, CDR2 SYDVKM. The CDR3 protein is CASSPRVAGGGETQYF. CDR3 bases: TGTGCCAGCAGCCCCCGAGTAGCGGGGGGTGGGGAGACCCAGTACTTC.

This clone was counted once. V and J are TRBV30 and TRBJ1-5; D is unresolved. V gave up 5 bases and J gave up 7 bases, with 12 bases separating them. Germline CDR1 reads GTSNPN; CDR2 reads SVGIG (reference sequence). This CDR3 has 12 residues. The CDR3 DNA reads TGTGCCTGGGGGGAGGCTTACCAGCCCCAGCATTTT. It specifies CAWGEAYQPQHF.

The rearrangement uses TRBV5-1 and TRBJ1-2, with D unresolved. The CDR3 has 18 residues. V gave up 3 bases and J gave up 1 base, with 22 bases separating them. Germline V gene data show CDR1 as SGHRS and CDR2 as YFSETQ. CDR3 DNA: TGCGCCAGCAGCTCTTACCGATTCGAGGGCTTCCTTAACTATGGCTACACCTTC. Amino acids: CASSSYRFEGFLNYGYTF. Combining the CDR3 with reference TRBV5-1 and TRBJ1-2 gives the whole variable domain KAGVTQTPRYLIKTRGQQVTLSCSPISGHRSVSWYQQTPGQGLQFLFEYFSETQRNKGNFPGRFSGRQFSNSRSEMNVSTLELGDSALYLCASSSYRFEGFLNYGYTFGSGTRLTVV.

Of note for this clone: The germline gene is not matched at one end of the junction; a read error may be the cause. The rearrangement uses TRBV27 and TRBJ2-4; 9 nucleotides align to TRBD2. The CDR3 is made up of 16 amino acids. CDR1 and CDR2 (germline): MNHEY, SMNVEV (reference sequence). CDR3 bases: TGTGCCAGCAGTTTTTCTAGCGGGGCAGGAGTCAACAGTCAGTACTTC. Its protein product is CASSFSSGAGVNSQYF.

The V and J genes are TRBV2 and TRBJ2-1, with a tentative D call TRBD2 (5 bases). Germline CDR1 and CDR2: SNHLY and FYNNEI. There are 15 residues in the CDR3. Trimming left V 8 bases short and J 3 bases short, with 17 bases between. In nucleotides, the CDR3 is TGTGCCAGCGGCGAGACCCCCGAGGGCTACAATGAGCAGTTCTTC. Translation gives CASGETPEGYNEQFF.

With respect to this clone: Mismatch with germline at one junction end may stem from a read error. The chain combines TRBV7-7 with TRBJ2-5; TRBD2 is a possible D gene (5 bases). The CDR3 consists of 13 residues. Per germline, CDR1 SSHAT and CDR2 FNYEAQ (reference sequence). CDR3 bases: TGTGCTAGCAGCTTTGGACCGGGGGAGACCCAGTACTTC. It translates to CASSFGPGETQYF.

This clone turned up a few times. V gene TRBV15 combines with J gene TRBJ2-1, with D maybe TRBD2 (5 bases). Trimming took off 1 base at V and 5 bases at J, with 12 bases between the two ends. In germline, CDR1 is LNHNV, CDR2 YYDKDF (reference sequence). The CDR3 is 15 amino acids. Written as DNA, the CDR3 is TGTGCCACCAGCAGAGGATTAGCGAATAACAATGAGCAGTTCTTC. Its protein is CATSRGLANNNEQFF.

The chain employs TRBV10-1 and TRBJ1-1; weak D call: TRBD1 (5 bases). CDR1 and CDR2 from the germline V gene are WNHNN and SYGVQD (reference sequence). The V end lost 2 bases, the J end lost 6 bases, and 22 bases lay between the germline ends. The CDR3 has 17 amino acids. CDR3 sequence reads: CASSELAGRVAGPEAFF. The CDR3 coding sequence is TGCGCCAGCAGTGAGCTTGCAGGGAGGGTGGCCGGGCCTGAAGCTTTCTTT.

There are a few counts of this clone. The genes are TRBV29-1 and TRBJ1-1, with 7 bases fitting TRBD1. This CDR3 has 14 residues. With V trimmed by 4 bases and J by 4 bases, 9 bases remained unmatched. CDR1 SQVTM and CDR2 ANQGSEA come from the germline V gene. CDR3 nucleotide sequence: TGCAGCGTTGGAGGGGGCGAGGGGAGCACTGAAGCTTTCTTT. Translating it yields CSVGGGEGSTEAFF.

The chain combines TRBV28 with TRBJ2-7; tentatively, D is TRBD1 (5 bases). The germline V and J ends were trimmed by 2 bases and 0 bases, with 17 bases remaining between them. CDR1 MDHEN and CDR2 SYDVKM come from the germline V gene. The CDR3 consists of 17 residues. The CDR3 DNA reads TGTGCCAGCAGTTTACCCCGCTGGACAACTTTCTCCTACGAGCAGTACTTC. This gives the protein CASSLPRWTTFSYEQYF.

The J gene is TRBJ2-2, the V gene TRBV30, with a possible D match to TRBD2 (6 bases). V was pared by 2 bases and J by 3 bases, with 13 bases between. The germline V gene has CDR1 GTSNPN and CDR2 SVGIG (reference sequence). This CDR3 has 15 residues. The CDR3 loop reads CAWSPGLGDTGELFF. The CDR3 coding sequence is TGTGCCTGGAGTCCGGGACTCGGGGACACCGGGGAGCTGTTTTTT.

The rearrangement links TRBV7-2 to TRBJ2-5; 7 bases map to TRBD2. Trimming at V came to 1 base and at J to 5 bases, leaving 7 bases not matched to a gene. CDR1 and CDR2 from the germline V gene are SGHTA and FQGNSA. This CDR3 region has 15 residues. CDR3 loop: CASSLVVRGGETQYF. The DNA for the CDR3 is TGTGCCAGCAGCTTAGTGGTGAGGGGAGGGGAGACCCAGTACTTC.

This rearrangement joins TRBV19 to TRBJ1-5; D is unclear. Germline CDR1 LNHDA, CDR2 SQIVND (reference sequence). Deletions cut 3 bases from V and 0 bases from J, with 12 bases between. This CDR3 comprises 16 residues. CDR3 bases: TGTGCCAGTAGTATCAGGCCACCCGTTAGCAATCAGCCCCAGCATTTT. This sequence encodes CASSIRPPVSNQPQHF.

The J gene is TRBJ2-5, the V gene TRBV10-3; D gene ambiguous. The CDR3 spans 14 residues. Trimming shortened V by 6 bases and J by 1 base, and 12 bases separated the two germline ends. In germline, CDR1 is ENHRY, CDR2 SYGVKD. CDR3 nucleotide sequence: TGTGCCATCAGATCCGGGTCCGTCCAAGAGACCCAGTACTTC. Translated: CAIRSGSVQETQYF.

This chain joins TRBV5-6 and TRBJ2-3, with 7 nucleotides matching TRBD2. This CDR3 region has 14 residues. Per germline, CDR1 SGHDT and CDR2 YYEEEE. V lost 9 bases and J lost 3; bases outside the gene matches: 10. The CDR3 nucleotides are TGTGCCACCCAGCGGGGAAGAGGGACAGATACGCAGTATTTT. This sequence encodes CATQRGRGTDTQYF. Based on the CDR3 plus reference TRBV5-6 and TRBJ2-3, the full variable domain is DAGVTQSPTHLIKTRGQQVTLRCSPKSGHDTVSWYQQALGQGPQFIFQYYEEEERQRGNFPDRFSGHQFPNYSSELNVNALLLGDSALYLCATQRGRGTDTQYFGPGTRLTVL.

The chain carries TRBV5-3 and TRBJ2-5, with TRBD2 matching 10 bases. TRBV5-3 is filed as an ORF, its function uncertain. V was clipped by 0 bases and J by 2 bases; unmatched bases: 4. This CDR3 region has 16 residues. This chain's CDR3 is CARSLALAGEQETQYF. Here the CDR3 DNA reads TGTGCCAGAAGCTTGGCCCTAGCGGGGGAACAAGAGACCCAGTACTTC.